Below, 20 T cell receptor beta chains from the same sample are listed, as sequenced in a study of T cell changes during pregnancy in multiple sclerosis. Only in-frame clones appear in the TCRdb table, and some are missing; sequencing was by immunoSEQ multiplex PCR. The repertoire consists of 78,000 or so clones, with around 90% occurring once and the leading ten covering around 1.4%. Sequenced material: peripheral blood, taken before pregnancy. These receptors originate from a female donor with multiple sclerosis, enrolled in a pregnancy study.

V is TRBV29-1 and J is TRBJ2-5; TRBD2 might be the D (6 bases). This CDR3 region has 14 residues. Germline lookup yields CDR1 SQVTM and CDR2 ANQGSEA. Trimming took off 4 bases at V and 5 bases at J, with 17 bases between the two ends. This CDR3 is CSVVFGGVLETQYF. CDR3 nucleotide sequence: TGCAGCGTTGTTTTCGGGGGAGTTTTGGAGACCCAGTACTTC.

V is TRBV5-1 and J is TRBJ2-2, with 8 bases that match TRBD1. Trimming took 0 bases from V and 3 from J; bases not matched to a gene: 7. The CDR3 is made up of 17 amino acids. The germline CDR1 and CDR2 sequences are SGHRS and YFSETQ. The CDR3 loop is CASSLGARGLDTGELFF. The CDR3, as DNA: TGCGCCAGCAGCTTGGGGGCCAGGGGGCTCGACACCGGGGAGCTGTTTTTT.

The V gene is TRBV18, the J gene TRBJ2-5; possible D gene TRBD1, 6 bases. V lost 3 bases, J lost 3 bases, and 8 bases lay in between. The CDR3 contains 13 residues. Germline CDR1 and CDR2: KGHSH and LQKENI. CDR3 bases: TGTGCCAGCTCACCGACAGGAGAAGAGACCCAGTACTTC. Translation gives CASSPTGEETQYF.

This clone appeared once. The CDR3 sequence: CASSLAGTGPYEQYF. The CDR3 DNA follows: TGTGCCAGCAGCTTAGCCGGGACAGGCCCCTACGAGCAGTACTTC. The chain is built from TRBV7-2 and TRBJ2-7; TRBD1 matches 8 bases. The CDR3 is made up of 15 amino acids. Germline V lookup: CDR1 SGHTA, CDR2 FQGNSA. After removal of 0 bases from V and 2 bases from J, the junction contained 3 bases not matched to a gene.

This chain links TRBV6-1 with TRBJ2-2; 9 bases align to TRBD1. From germline, CDR1 is MNHNS and CDR2 SASEGT. Trimming at V came to 6 bases and at J to 5 bases, leaving 7 bases not matched to a gene. The CDR3 runs to 15 residues. CDR3 residues: CASSDLTGGTGELFF. The CDR3 region has the DNA TGTGCCAGCAGCGATTTGACAGGGGGGACCGGGGAGCTGTTTTTT.

The CDR3 region has the DNA TGCGCCAGCAGCCAAAGAGACACCTCAGAGACCCAGTACTTC. This translates into CASSQRDTSETQYF. The J gene is TRBJ2-5, the V gene TRBV4-1; D gene unclear. Germline V gene sequence: CDR1 MGHRA, CDR2 YSYEKL. The V end was cut by 2 bases, the J end by 4 bases, with 11 bases between. The CDR3 length is 14 residues.

J is TRBJ2-3 and V is TRBV4-2; TRBD2 agrees at 9 bases. The CDR3 has 17 residues. Trimming at V came to 0 bases and at J to 0 bases, leaving 4 bases not matched to a gene. CDR1 is LGHNA and CDR2 is YNFKEQ in the germline V gene. This CDR3 is CASSQDPSGTSTDTQYF. In DNA, the CDR3 is TGTGCCAGCAGCCAAGATCCTAGCGGGACCAGCACAGATACGCAGTATTTT.

The V gene is TRBV5-4, the J gene TRBJ1-2; 7 nucleotides match TRBD1. This CDR3 is built from 17 residues. The ends lost 0 bases at V and 3 bases at J; junction bases unmatched: 11. Germline V lookup: CDR1 SGHNT, CDR2 YYREEE (reference sequence). The CDR3 coding sequence is TGTGCCAGCAGCTTGGGAGAACGGGGACAGAGCCACTATGGCTACACCTTC. Its translation is CASSLGERGQSHYGYTF.

V usage is TRBV6-4 and J usage is TRBJ1-2; no clear D. Germline V gives CDR1 MRHNA, CDR2 SNTAGT. The CDR3 extends over 13 amino acids. Trimming shortened V by 6 bases and J by 8 bases, and 16 bases separated the two germline ends. The CDR3: CASRSTGGLGYTF. CDR3 DNA: TGTGCCAGCAGGTCGACGGGAGGGTTAGGCTACACCTTC.

The rearrangement joins TRBV7-8 to TRBJ2-1, with a weak D call TRBD2 (7 bases). Per the germline V gene, CDR1 is SGHVS and CDR2 is FQNEAQ. With 3 bases removed from V and 9 bases from J, the gap between germline ends came to 15 bases. The CDR3 extends over 14 amino acids. In DNA, the CDR3 is TGTGCCAGCAGCTTGGGGGGGGGCGGCAGTGAGCAGTTCTTC. Protein sequence: CASSLGGGGSEQFF. The variable domain in full, completed from reference TRBV7-8 and TRBJ2-1, reads GAGVSQSPRYKVAKRGQDVALRCDPISGHVSLFWYQQALGQGPEFLTYFQNEAQLDKSGLPSDRFFAERPEGSVSTLKIQRTQQEDSAVYLCASSLGGGGSEQFFGPGTRLTVL.

V and J are TRBV5-8 and TRBJ1-5; D might be TRBD1 (6 bases). Germline lookup yields CDR1 SGHTS and CDR2 YDEGEE. The CDR3 is 13 amino acids. The V end lost 5 bases, the J end lost 6 bases, and 12 bases lay between the germline ends. The CDR3: CASSRGFGQPQHF. In DNA form, the CDR3 reads TGTGCCAGCAGTAGGGGGTTTGGTCAGCCCCAGCATTTT. The whole variable domain, remainder taken from reference TRBV5-8 and TRBJ1-5, is EAGVTQSPTHLIKTRGQQATLRCSPISGHTSVYWYQQALGLGLQFLLWYDEGEERNRGNFPPRFSGRQFPNYSSELNVNALELEDSALYLCASSRGFGQPQHFGDGTRLSIL.

This clone appeared a single time. The genes are TRBV11-2 and TRBJ1-5; D unclear. Trimming took off 0 bases at V and 5 bases at J, with 5 bases between the two ends. Germline CDR1 is SGHAT and CDR2 is FQNNGV. This CDR3 is built from 13 residues. As DNA, the CDR3 is TGTGCCAGCAGCTTAGACCCTTATCAGCCCCAGCATTTT. It codes for CASSLDPYQPQHF.

The V gene is TRBV29-1, the J gene TRBJ2-3; D may be TRBD2 (5 bases). The CDR3 is 15 amino acids. The V end was cut by 3 bases, the J end by 0 bases, with 13 bases between. CDR1 SQVTM and CDR2 ANQGSEA come from the germline V gene. Here the CDR3 DNA reads TGCAGCGTTGAGGGAGAGGTGGCTAGCACAGATACGCAGTATTTT. Translation: CSVEGEVASTDTQYF.

The chain uses TRBV11-2 and TRBJ2-7; D gene unclear. Germline lookup yields CDR1 SGHAT and CDR2 FQNNGV. V was pared by 1 base and J by 0 bases, with 16 bases between. The CDR3 is 17 amino acids. CDR3 in amino acids: CASSLAGIISSSYEQYF. The CDR3 coding sequence is TGTGCCAGCAGCTTAGCGGGTATCATCTCAAGCTCCTACGAGCAGTACTTC.

The gene calls are TRBV7-9 and TRBJ1-1, with 10 bases matching TRBD1. CDR1 is SEHNR, CDR2 FQNEAQ, per germline (reference sequence). The CDR3 contains 14 residues. The trim removed 4 bases at V and 4 bases at J, leaving 3 bases unmatched. The CDR3, as DNA: TGTGCCAGCAGCTCCCGGACAGGGGGCACTGAAGCTTTCTTT. Encoded protein: CASSSRTGGTEAFF. Drawing the rest from reference TRBV7-9 and TRBJ1-1, the complete variable domain is DTGVSQNPRHKITKRGQNVTFRCDPISEHNRLYWYRQTLGQGPEFLTYFQNEAQLEKSRLLSDRFSAERPKGSFSTLEIQRTEQGDSAMYLCASSSRTGGTEAFFGQGTRLTVV.

There are a few counts of this clone. V and J are TRBV13 and TRBJ1-2, with D possibly matching TRBD1 (6 bases). The germline V gene has CDR1 PRHDT and CDR2 FYEKMQ (reference sequence). The CDR3 totals 14 residues. V was clipped by 5 bases and J by 1 base, with 11 bases between them. The CDR3 DNA is TGTGCCAGCAGCAGTAGGGGGATTAACTATGGCTACACCTTC. Translating gives CASSSRGINYGYTF.

The J gene is TRBJ1-5, the V gene TRBV29-1, with D unclear. Germline V CDR1 and CDR2: SQVTM, ANQGSEA. V was shortened by 6 bases and J by 2 bases, with 14 bases between the two germline ends. The CDR3 has 14 amino acids. The CDR3 bases are TGCAGCGTGGCCACGGGTAACGGCAATCAGCCCCAGCATTTT. It encodes CSVATGNGNQPQHF.

V is TRBV7-3 and J is TRBJ2-7; TRBD1 agrees at 7 bases. The CDR3 runs 15 residues. Germline V lookup: CDR1 SGHTA, CDR2 FQGTGA. J lost 3 bases, V lost 6 bases, and 11 bases had no gene match. The CDR3 DNA reads TGTGCCAGCAGTCACGACAGGGAGTTGGGCTACGAGCAGTACTTC. This gives the protein CASSHDRELGYEQYF.

This chain joins TRBV5-3 and TRBJ2-5, with unresolved D. TRBV5-3 is annotated as an ORF whose role is uncertain. Trimming took 0 bases from V and 5 from J, leaving 8 bases between them. The CDR3 is 13 amino acids. CDR3 nucleotide sequence: TGTGCCAGAAGCTTGGGGCCCGCCGAGACCCAGTACTTC. Translating it yields CARSLGPAETQYF.

With regard to this clone: Other DNA sequences within the sample encode an identical CDR3. The CDR3 sequence: CASSVAGNQPQHF. The CDR3 DNA reads TGTGCCAGCAGCGTAGCCGGGAACCAGCCCCAGCATTTT. V gene TRBV9 combines with J gene TRBJ1-5, with D hard to call. The V gene's germline CDR1 is SGDLS and CDR2 YYNGEE. The length of the CDR3 is 13 residues. The V gene lost 0 bases and the J gene lost 7 bases, with 8 bases spanning the gap. Filled out from reference TRBV9 and TRBJ1-5, the complete variable domain reads DSGVTQTPKHLITATGQRVTLRCSPRSGDLSVYWYQQSLDQGLQFLIQYYNGEERAKGNILERFSAQQFPDLHSELNLSSLELGDSALYFCASSVAGNQPQHFGDGTRLSIL.